These T cell receptor beta chains were read from a single sample in a study of blood T cell repertoires in COVID-19. The table came from immunoSEQ multiplex PCR; TCRdb's copy has only in-frame clones and leaves some out. Here the sample spans about 340,000 clones, just over 85% being singletons. The sample consisted of PBMCs or T cells enriched from blood (not recorded which). These receptor sequences come from a woman between 40 and 55 years old with acute COVID-19. Both conserved end residues are trimmed from each CDR3.

V	J	CDR3
TRBV19	TRBJ2-3	ASSRLTDTQY
TRBV2	TRBJ2-7	ASSPDRGGYEQY
TRBV28	TRBJ1-1	ASSLNSNTEAF
TRBV2	TRBJ2-6	ASSEGVASGANVLT
TRBV18	TRBJ2-1	ASSPPTSGFNEQF
TRBV28	TRBJ2-3	ASSPYRAPDTQY
TRBV10-3	TRBJ1-5	AISESTGSNQPQH
TRBV6-6	TRBJ2-1	ASSSSGGRRDEQF
TRBV24-1	TRBJ1-4	ATSDSTAGGASGDEKLF
TRBV28	TRBJ1-6	ASSQSDRGNSPLH
TRBV7-6	TRBJ2-1	ASSLVHLSSYNEQF
TRBV5-6	TRBJ1-2	ASSLLRDRGPNYGYT
TRBV19	TRBJ2-7	ASSIATQGSYEQY
TRBV4-3	TRBJ1-4	ASSLSGTLNEKLF
TRBV25-1	TRBJ2-1	ASSAASGWSSYNEQF
TRBV9	TRBJ2-1	ASSVAGEAYNEQF
TRBV5-6	TRBJ2-1	ASSLEAGHNEQF
TRBV10-3	TRBJ2-1	AISDSAGGVF
TRBV7-2	TRBJ2-3	ASSGGNTDTQY
TRBV27	TRBJ2-7	ASSLTRYRDVYEQY
TRBV7-2	TRBJ1-5	ASSLRGNQPQH
TRBV27	TRBJ1-5	ASRLQGDINQPQH
TRBV24-1	TRBJ1-1	ATSRGGLTEAF
TRBV5-1	TRBJ2-1	ASTPTSGWVNEQF
TRBV28	TRBJ1-4	ASSKPGQPGEKLF
TRBV3-1/TRBV3-2	TRBJ1-5	ASSLGTKNNQPQH
TRBV3-1/TRBV3-2	TRBJ2-3	ASSRGITDTQY
TRBV19	TRBJ1-2	ASRADREYGYT
TRBV4-3	TRBJ1-6	ASSPQTGQNSPLH